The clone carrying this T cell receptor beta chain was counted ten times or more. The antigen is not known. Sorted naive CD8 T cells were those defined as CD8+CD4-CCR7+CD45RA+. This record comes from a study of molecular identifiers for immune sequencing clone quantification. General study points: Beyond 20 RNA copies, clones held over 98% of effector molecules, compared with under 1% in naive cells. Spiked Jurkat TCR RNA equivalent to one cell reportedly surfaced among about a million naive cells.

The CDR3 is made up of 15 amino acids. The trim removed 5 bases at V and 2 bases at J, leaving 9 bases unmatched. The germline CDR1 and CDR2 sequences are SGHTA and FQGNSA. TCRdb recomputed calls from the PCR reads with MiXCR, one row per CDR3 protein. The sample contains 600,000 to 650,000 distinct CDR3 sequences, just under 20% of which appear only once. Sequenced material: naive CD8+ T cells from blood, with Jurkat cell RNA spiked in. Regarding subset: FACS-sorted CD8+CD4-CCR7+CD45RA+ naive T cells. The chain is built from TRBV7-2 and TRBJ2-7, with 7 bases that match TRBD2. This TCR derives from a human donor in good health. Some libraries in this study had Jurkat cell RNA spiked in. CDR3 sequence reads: CASSPKPGLTYEQYF. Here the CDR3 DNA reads TGTGCCAGCAGCCCCAAACCGGGACTAACCTACGAGCAGTACTTC.